This T cell receptor beta chain is from a study of T cells after yellow fever vaccination. Across the whole study: The fractions with low cell numbers were processed using SMART-Seq v4 Ultra Low Input. Notes on the study in general: Re-detected after boosting: most primary clones, 96% of CD4 and about 85% of CD8.

UMIs were added to TCR cDNA along with a universal primer site when it was made by 5'RACE template switching. TCRdb re-derived calls from the 5' RACE reads in MiXCR, one entry per CDR3 protein. Of approximately 350,000 distinct CDR3 sequences listed, around 10% are singletons. The germline V gene encodes CDR1 MNHEY and CDR2 SVGEGT. V was clipped by 6 bases and J by 3 bases; unmatched bases: 6. The CDR3 consists of 14 residues. Note on this clonotype: Its target is unknown.

The material was PBMCs, obtained on the day of the first yellow fever vaccination. The chain is built from TRBV6-2 or TRBV6-3 and TRBJ2-7; 9 bases align to TRBD1. This clonotype was sampled from a man between 18 and 29 years old who received the YFV17D yellow fever vaccine. The CDR3 sequence is CASSRGQGLYEQYF. The DNA for the CDR3 is TGTGCCAGCAGCCGGGGACAGGGCCTCTACGAGCAGTACTTC.